This TCR beta chain stems from a study of cytomegalovirus exposure and HLA in healthy donors. Study context: Genotyping showed 81% of hundreds of donors falling in the Caucasian-associated ancestry cluster.

The CDR3 length is 15 residues. After removal of 8 bases from V and 4 bases from J, the junction contained 11 bases not matched to a gene. Germline CDR1 is MDHEN and CDR2 is SYDVKM. Both 60 Vbeta primers and 13 Jbeta primers went into the PCR. This table comes from immunoSEQ multiplex PCR, and its TCRdb copy is limited to in-frame clones, with some not included. The sample carries about 170,000 clones, 60% to 80% recorded once. The receptor was derived from a man in his forties in good health and CMV-seropositive. Sequenced sample: PBMCs. V and J are TRBV28 and TRBJ1-2; 9 bases map to TRBD1. As DNA, the CDR3 is TGTGCCAGCGAAGCCACTCCGGGACAGGGCTATGGCTACACCTTC. Encoded protein: CASEATPGQGYGYTF.